Listed below are T cell receptor beta chains from one sample, sequenced in a study of beta chain features in type 1 diabetes. The protocol was immunoSEQ multiplex PCR, while the TCRdb copy is restricted to in-frame clones and leaves out a portion. The data hold 40,000 to 55,000 clones, with approximately 43% observed a single time. Sequenced input: stem cell memory CD4+ T cells from blood. The receptor set was obtained from a young man with type 1 diabetes. Each CDR3 is given with its conserved first and last residue. D genes are given only for firm matches. The size of a clone is reported for some rows only, either as once, few or many, or as a class for expanded clones.

cdr3_aa cdr3_nt v_call d_call clone_size j_call
CASRLQGVETQYF TGTGCCAGCAGACTGCAGGGGGTAGAGACCCAGTACTTC TRBV28 TRBD1 . TRBJ2-5
CASSGYGEQFF TGTGCCAGCAGTGGTTACGGTGAGCAGTTCTTC TRBV27 . . TRBJ2-1
CASTGRQGANYGYTF TGTGCCAGCACCGGTCGACAGGGCGCTAACTATGGCTACACCTTC TRBV4-2 TRBD1 few TRBJ1-2
CASSLGQGFSYEQYF TGTGCCAGCAGTTTGGGACAGGGGTTCTCCTACGAGCAGTACTTC TRBV28 TRBD1 few TRBJ2-7
CASSLRREAEAFF TGTGCCAGCAGTCTACGGAGGGAGGCTGAAGCTTTCTTT TRBV27 . . TRBJ1-1
CASSYDPSGQETQYF TGTGCCAGCAGCTATGACCCAAGCGGCCAAGAGACCCAGTACTTC TRBV7-3 . . TRBJ2-5
CASSYSQGGGYTF TGTGCCAGCAGTTACTCCCAGGGAGGTGGCTACACCTTC TRBV6-6 . . TRBJ1-2
CASRLLAASYNEQFF TGCGCCAGCAGACTACTAGCGGCCTCCTACAATGAGCAGTTCTTC TRBV5-1 TRBD2 few TRBJ2-1
CASSPIAAGGYNEQFF TGTGCCAGCAGCCCCATAGCGGCCGGAGGGTACAATGAGCAGTTCTTC TRBV7-9 . . TRBJ2-1
CASSLYRASSYNEQFF TGTGCCAGCAGCTTGTACAGGGCCAGCTCCTACAATGAGCAGTTCTTC TRBV5-4 . . TRBJ2-1
CASSFATTGTGELFF TGTGCCAGCAGCTTCGCCACGACGGGCACCGGGGAGCTGTTTTTT TRBV7-2 . few TRBJ2-2
CASSGGGNTIYF TGCGCCAGCAGCGGAGGCGGAAACACCATATATTTT TRBV5-1 . once TRBJ1-3
CASGGGPYEQYF TGTGCCTCGGGGGGAGGGCCCTACGAGCAGTACTTC TRBV2 TRBD2 . TRBJ2-7
CASSYYNEQFF TGTGCCAGCAGTTACTACAATGAGCAGTTCTTC TRBV7-2 . few TRBJ2-1
CSVLSAHTDTQYF TGCAGCGTTCTCAGCGCTCACACAGATACGCAGTATTTT TRBV29-1 . few TRBJ2-3
CASRFRDRPTGELFF TGTGCCAGCAGATTCCGCGACAGGCCCACCGGGGAGCTGTTTTTT TRBV28 . . TRBJ2-2
CASSAAGGSYEQYF TGTGCCAGCAGCGCAGCGGGAGGTTCCTACGAGCAGTACTTC TRBV6-5 TRBD2 . TRBJ2-7
CASSPGNEQFF TGTGCCAGCAGTCCCGGCAATGAGCAGTTCTTC TRBV6-6 . . TRBJ2-1
CASKTSNEQFF TGTGCCAGCAAGACTAGCAATGAGCAGTTCTTC TRBV6-1 . . TRBJ2-1
CASSQGIRAVVTDTQYF TGCGCCAGCAGCCAAGGCATCAGGGCTGTAGTCACAGATACGCAGTATTTT TRBV4-1 . . TRBJ2-3
CAWSVQVVRHLTDTQYF TGTGCCTGGAGTGTACAGGTGGTGAGACACCTCACAGATACGCAGTATTTT TRBV30 . . TRBJ2-3
CASSLLGRTSGWVSSYNEQFF TGTGCCAGCAGTCTTCTGGGACGGACTAGCGGATGGGTGAGCTCCTACAATGAGCAGTTCTTC TRBV27 TRBD2 . TRBJ2-1
CASSLRLVAGDGFRETQYF TGTGCCAGCAGCCTACGATTGGTAGCGGGAGATGGATTTCGGGAGACCCAGTACTTC TRBV4-2 TRBD2 few TRBJ2-5
CASRSGIYEQYF TGTGCCAGCAGGTCAGGGATCTACGAGCAGTACTTC TRBV2 . . TRBJ2-7
CASSYHPGASEAFF TGTGCCAGCAGTTACCACCCGGGAGCGTCTGAAGCTTTCTTT TRBV6-5 . . TRBJ1-1
CASFKLAGVEQFF TGTGCCTCTTTCAAACTAGCGGGAGTTGAGCAGTTCTTC TRBV27 TRBD2 . TRBJ2-1
CASSPTAIDEQFF TGTGCCAGCTCTCCGACAGCCATTGATGAGCAGTTCTTC TRBV18 . . TRBJ2-1
CASSRTGLGNTEAFF TGTGCCAGCAGCAGGACAGGGCTGGGGAACACTGAAGCTTTCTTT TRBV7-9 TRBD1 . TRBJ1-1
CASSFQAGGTYNEQFF TGCGCCAGCAGCTTCCAAGCGGGAGGGACGTACAATGAGCAGTTCTTC TRBV4-1 TRBD2 few TRBJ2-1
CAISGDRGLSEQYF TGTGCCATCAGTGGGGACAGGGGGCTGAGTGAGCAGTACTTC TRBV10-3 TRBD1 . TRBJ2-7
CASSQDLRLAEETQYF TGTGCCAGCAGCCAAGATCTGCGGCTAGCGGAAGAGACCCAGTACTTC TRBV14 TRBD2 . TRBJ2-5
CASSLVGEAQETQYF TGCGCCAGCAGCTTGGTAGGGGAGGCCCAAGAGACCCAGTACTTC TRBV5-1 . . TRBJ2-5
CASSVVGTGYNEQFF TGTGCCAGCAGCGTAGTTGGGACAGGCTACAATGAGCAGTTCTTC TRBV9 TRBD1 . TRBJ2-1
CASRGQTNMNTEAFF TGCGCCAGCCGGGGACAGACTAACATGAACACTGAAGCTTTCTTT TRBV5-1 TRBD1 few TRBJ1-1
CASSFDTGMSGYTF TGTGCCAGCAGTTTCGATACAGGGATGTCGGGCTACACCTTC TRBV6-5 . . TRBJ1-2
CASSLGNRDQPQHF TGTGCCAGCAGCTTAGGTAACCGGGATCAGCCCCAGCATTTT TRBV7-8 . . TRBJ1-5
CASRTPGGAQPKFF TGTGCCAGCAGGACCCCCGGGGGGGCTCAACCCAAATTCTTC TRBV28 TRBD2 . TRBJ2-1
CASSLTGLAGYTF TGTGCCAGCAGCTTGACAGGGCTCGCTGGCTACACCTTC TRBV5-4 . . TRBJ1-2
CASSEREASYEQYF TGTGCCAGCAGTGAGCGGGAGGCTTCCTACGAGCAGTACTTC TRBV6-4 TRBD2 . TRBJ2-7
CASSPVGADGYTF TGTGCCAGCTCACCAGTAGGGGCTGATGGCTACACCTTC TRBV18 . . TRBJ1-2
CASSVTNRGSEAFF TGTGCCAGCAGCGTAACGAATAGGGGGAGTGAAGCTTTCTTT TRBV9 . . TRBJ1-1
CAISEGVYGYTF TGTGCCATCAGTGAAGGGGTCTATGGCTACACCTTC TRBV10-3 . . TRBJ1-2
CASSAGTGAIIQYF TGTGCCAGCTCAGCCGGGACAGGGGCAATCATTCAGTACTTC TRBV18 TRBD1 . TRBJ2-4
CASSLIGGSYEQYF TGTGCCAGCAGTTTAATAGGGGGCAGCTACGAGCAGTACTTC TRBV28 TRBD1 few TRBJ2-7
CASSTEQGYEQYF TGTGCCAGTAGTACCGAACAGGGTTACGAGCAGTACTTC TRBV19 . . TRBJ2-7
CASSHWLGGGTYEQYF TGTGCCAGCAGCCATTGGTTGGGGGGAGGCACATACGAGCAGTACTTC TRBV6-8 . . TRBJ2-7
CASSLGTGTGVEQYF TGCGCCAGCAGCTTGGGGACCGGGACAGGGGTCGAGCAGTACTTC TRBV5-1 TRBD1 few TRBJ2-7
CASSLELLASGNEQFF TGTGCCAGCAGCTTAGAGTTGTTGGCTAGCGGTAATGAGCAGTTCTTC TRBV7-9 TRBD2 few TRBJ2-1
CASSGRLAGSYNEQFF TGTGCCAGCAGTGGAAGACTAGCGGGGTCTTACAATGAGCAGTTCTTC TRBV6-1 TRBD2 . TRBJ2-1
CASSPRGGLLVFF TGTGCCAGCAGTCCCCGGGGAGGCCTTTTGGTTTTCTTC TRBV6-5 . . TRBJ2-7
CATSRESTILADEQFF TGTGCCACCAGCAGAGAATCAACTATACTAGCGGATGAGCAGTTCTTC TRBV15 TRBD2 few TRBJ2-1
CASSLDGADTQYF TGTGCCAGCAGCTTAGATGGGGCGGATACGCAGTATTTT TRBV7-3 . . TRBJ2-3
CASSYPAGGVYNEQFF TGTGCCAGCAGTTACCCAGCGGGAGGGGTTTACAATGAGCAGTTCTTC TRBV6-6 TRBD2 . TRBJ2-1
CASSLAQGPGEQYF TGTGCCAGCAGCTTAGCCCAGGGGCCTGGGGAGCAGTACTTC TRBV7-2 . . TRBJ2-7